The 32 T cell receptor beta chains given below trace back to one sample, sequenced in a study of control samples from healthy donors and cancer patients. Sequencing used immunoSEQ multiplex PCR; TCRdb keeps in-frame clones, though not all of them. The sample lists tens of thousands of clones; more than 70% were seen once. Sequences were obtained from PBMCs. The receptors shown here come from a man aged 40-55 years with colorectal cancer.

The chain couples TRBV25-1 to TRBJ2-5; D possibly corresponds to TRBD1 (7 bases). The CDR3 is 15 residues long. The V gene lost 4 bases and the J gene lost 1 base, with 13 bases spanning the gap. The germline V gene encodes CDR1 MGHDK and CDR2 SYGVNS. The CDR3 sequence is CASSASDRVQETQYF. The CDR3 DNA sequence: TGTGCCAGCAGTGCTAGCGACAGGGTCCAAGAGACCCAGTACTTC.

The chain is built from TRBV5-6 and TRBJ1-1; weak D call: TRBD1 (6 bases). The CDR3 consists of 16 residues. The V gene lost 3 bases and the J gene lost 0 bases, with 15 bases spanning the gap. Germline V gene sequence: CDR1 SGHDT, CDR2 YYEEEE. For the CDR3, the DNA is TGTGCCAGCAGCTCGACGGACAGAATCATGAACACTGAAGCTTTCTTT. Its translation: CASSSTDRIMNTEAFF.

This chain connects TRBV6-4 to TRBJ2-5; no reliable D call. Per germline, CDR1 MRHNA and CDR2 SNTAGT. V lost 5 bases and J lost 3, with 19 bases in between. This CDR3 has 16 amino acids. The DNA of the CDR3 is TGTGCCAGCAGTCCCTTCACTTGTACCGGTGAAGAGACCCAGTACTTC. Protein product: CASSPFTCTGEETQYF.

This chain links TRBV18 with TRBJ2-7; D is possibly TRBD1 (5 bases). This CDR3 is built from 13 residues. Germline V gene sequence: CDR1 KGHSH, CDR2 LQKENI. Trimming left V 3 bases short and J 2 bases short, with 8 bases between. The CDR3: CASSPDITYEQYF. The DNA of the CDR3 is TGTGCCAGCTCACCGGACATTACCTACGAGCAGTACTTC.

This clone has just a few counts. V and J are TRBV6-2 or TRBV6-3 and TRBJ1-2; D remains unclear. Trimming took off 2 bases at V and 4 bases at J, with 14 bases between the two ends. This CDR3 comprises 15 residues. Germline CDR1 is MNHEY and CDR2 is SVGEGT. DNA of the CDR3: TGTGCCAGCAGTTACGGCCTAGGCACCACCTATGGCTACACCTTC. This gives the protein CASSYGLGTTYGYTF.

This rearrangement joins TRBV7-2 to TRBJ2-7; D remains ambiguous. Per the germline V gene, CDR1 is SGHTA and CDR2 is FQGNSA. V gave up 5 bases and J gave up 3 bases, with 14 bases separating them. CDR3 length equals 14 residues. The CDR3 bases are TGTGCCAGCAGCCTTAAAGGGATGGACTACGAGCAGTACTTC. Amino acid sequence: CASSLKGMDYEQYF.

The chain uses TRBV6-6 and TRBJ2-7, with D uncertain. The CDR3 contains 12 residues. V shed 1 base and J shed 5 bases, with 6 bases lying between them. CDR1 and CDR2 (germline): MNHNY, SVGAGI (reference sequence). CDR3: CASSYYPHEQYF. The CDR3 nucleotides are TGTGCCAGCAGTTACTATCCCCACGAGCAGTACTTC.

The CDR3 DNA reads as TGCGCCAGCAGCTTGTCTGGGTTCACTTACGAGCAGTACTTC. Its translation is CASSLSGFTYEQYF. The chain combines TRBV5-1 with TRBJ2-7, with no clear D. The V end lost 1 base, the J end lost 4 bases, and 12 bases lay between the germline ends. This CDR3 is 14 amino acids long. CDR1 is SGHRS and CDR2 is YFSETQ in the germline V gene.

CDR3 DNA sequence: TGTGCCAGCTCACCTGACGAGGGGCATGCTTTCTTT. It is translated as CASSPDEGHAFF. The gene calls are TRBV18 and TRBJ1-1; a weak D match, TRBD1 (5 bases). The CDR3 is 12 amino acids. Per the germline V gene, CDR1 is KGHSH and CDR2 is LQKENI. V lost 3 bases, J lost 11 bases, and 13 bases lay in between.

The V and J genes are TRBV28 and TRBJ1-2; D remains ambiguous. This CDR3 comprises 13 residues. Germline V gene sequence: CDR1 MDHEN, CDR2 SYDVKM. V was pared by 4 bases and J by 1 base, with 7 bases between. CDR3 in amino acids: CASSSHFNYGYTF. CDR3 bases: TGTGCCAGCAGTTCGCACTTTAACTATGGCTACACCTTC.

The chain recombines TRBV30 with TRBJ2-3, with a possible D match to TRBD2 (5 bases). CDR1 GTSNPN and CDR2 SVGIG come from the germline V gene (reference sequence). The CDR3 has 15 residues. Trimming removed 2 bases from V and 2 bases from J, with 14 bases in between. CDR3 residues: CAWSILASHTDTQYF. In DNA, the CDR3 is TGTGCCTGGAGTATTTTAGCGAGCCACACAGATACGCAGTATTTT.

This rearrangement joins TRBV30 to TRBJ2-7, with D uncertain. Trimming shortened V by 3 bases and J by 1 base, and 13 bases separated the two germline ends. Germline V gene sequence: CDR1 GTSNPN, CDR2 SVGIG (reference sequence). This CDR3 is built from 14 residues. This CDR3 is CAWRLWAQSYEQYF. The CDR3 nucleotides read TGTGCCTGGAGGCTATGGGCTCAATCCTACGAGCAGTACTTC.

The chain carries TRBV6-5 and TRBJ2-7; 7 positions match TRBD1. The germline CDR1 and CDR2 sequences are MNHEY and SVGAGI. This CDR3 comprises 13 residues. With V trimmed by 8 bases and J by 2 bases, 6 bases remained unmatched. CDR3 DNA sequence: TGTGCCAGCCTACAGGGGCAAGCCTACGAGCAGTACTTC. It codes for CASLQGQAYEQYF.

The CDR3 nucleotides are TGTGCCAGCAGCCAAGAAACCGGCTGGTGGGCAGAGACCCAGTACTTC. It codes for CASSQETGWWAETQYF. This chain uses TRBV3-1 (or the pseudogene TRBV3-2) with TRBJ2-5, with no clear D. Deletions cut 0 bases from V and 4 bases from J, with 15 bases between. The CDR3 contains 16 residues. CDR1 and CDR2 (germline): LGHDT, YNNKEL (reference sequence).

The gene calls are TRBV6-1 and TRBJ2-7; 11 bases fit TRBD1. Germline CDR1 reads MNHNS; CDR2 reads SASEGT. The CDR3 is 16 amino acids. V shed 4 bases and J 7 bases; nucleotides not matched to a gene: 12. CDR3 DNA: TGTGCCAGCAGTGGGCAGGGCGGACAGGGGGCAAGGGAGCAGTACTTC. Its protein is CASSGQGGQGAREQYF.

CDR3 loop: CASSEISADEQYF. The CDR3 nucleotides are TGTGCCAGCAGTGAAATCTCGGCGGATGAGCAGTACTTC. The gene calls are TRBV6-1 and TRBJ2-7; D gene ambiguous. The CDR3 contains 13 residues. Germline CDR1 reads MNHNS; CDR2 reads SASEGT. Trimming took 2 bases from V and 7 from J, leaving 12 bases between them.

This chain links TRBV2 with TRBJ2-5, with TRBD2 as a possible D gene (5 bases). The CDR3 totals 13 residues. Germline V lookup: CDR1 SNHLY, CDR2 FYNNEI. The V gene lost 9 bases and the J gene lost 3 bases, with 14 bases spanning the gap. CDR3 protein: CASIAEREETQYF. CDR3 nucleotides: TGTGCCAGTATCGCAGAGAGGGAAGAGACCCAGTACTTC.

The CDR3 DNA reads as TGTGCCAGCAGCTTGGTCTCGGGGGGGCTCTCGACTGAAGCTTTCTTT. Translated: CASSLVSGGLSTEAFF. This chain links TRBV5-6 with TRBJ1-1, with D possibly being TRBD1 (6 bases). V was cut by 0 bases and J by 5 bases, with 17 bases left in between. Germline V lookup: CDR1 SGHDT, CDR2 YYEEEE. This CDR3 has 16 residues.

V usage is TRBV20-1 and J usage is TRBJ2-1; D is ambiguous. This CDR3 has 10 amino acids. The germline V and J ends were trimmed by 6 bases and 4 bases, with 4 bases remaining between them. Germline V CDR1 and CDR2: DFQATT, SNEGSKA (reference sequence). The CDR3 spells CSAAYNEQFF. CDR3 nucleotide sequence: TGCAGTGCAGCATACAATGAGCAGTTCTTC.

The CDR3 protein is CASSHYTGITGELFF. CDR3 DNA sequence: TGTGCCAGCAGCCATTACACAGGGATCACCGGGGAGCTGTTTTTT. V is TRBV14 and J is TRBJ2-2, with D perhaps matching TRBD1 (6 bases). Germline assignment: CDR1 SGHDN and CDR2 FVKESK. The CDR3 extends over 15 amino acids. V lost 3 bases, J lost 4 bases, and 12 bases lay in between.

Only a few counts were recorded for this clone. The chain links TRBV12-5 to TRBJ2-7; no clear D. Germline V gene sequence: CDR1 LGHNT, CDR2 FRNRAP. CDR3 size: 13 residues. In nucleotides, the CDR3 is TGTGCCACCCGGGCAGGCGAATACTACGAGCAGTACTTC. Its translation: CATRAGEYYEQYF.

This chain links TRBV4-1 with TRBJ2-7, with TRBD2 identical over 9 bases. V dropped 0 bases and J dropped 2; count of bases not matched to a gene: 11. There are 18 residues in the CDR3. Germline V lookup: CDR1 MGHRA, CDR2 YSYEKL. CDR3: CASSQDLTRRGGAYEQYF. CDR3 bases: TGCGCCAGCAGCCAAGATTTAACGCGGCGGGGGGGAGCCTACGAGCAGTACTTC.

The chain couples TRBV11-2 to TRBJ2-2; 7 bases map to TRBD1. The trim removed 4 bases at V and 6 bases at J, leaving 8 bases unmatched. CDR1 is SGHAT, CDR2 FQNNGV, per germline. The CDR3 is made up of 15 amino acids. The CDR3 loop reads CASSSSDRRAGELFF. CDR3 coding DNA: TGTGCCAGCAGCTCATCGGACAGGCGAGCCGGGGAGCTGTTTTTT. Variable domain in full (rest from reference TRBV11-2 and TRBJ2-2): EAGVAQSPRYKIIEKRQSVAFWCNPISGHATLYWYQQILGQGPKLLIQFQNNGVVDDSQLPKDRFSAERLKGVDSTLKIQPAKLEDSAVYLCASSSSDRRAGELFFGEGSRLTVL.

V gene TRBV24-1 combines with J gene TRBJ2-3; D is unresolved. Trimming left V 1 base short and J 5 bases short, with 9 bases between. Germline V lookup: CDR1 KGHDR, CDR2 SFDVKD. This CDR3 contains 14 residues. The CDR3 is CATSDFPGKDTQYF. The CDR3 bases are TGTGCCACCAGTGATTTTCCGGGCAAAGATACGCAGTATTTT.

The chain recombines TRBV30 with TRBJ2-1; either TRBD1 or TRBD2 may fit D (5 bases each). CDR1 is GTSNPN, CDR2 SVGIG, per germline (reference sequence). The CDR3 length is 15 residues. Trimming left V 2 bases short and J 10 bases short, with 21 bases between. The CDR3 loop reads CAWSRDSLQGGEQFF. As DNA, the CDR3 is TGTGCCTGGAGTAGAGACAGCTTGCAAGGAGGCGAGCAGTTCTTC.

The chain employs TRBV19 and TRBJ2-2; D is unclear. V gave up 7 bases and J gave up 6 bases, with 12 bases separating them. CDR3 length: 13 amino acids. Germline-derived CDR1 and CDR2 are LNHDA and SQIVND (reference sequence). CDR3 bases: TGTGCCAGTAATCGAGAAGGGTCCGGGGAGCTGTTTTTT. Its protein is CASNREGSGELFF. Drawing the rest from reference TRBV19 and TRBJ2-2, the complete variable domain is DGGITQSPKYLFRKEGQNVTLSCEQNLNHDAMYWYRQDPGQGLRLIYYSQIVNDFQKGDIAEGYSVSREKKESFPLTVTSAQKNPTAFYLCASNREGSGELFFGEGSRLTVL.

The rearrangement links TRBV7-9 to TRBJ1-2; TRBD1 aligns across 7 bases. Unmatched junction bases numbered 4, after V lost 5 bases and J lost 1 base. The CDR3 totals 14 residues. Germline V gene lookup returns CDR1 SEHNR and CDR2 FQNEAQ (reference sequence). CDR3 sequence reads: CASSPGQFNYGYTF. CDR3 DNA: TGTGCCAGCAGCCCGGGACAGTTTAACTATGGCTACACCTTC.

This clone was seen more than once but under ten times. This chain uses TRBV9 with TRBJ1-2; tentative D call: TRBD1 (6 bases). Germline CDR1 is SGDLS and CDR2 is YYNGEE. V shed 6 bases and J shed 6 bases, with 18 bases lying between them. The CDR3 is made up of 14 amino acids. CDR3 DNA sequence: TGTGCCAGCAAACTATCAGGGGTCGGACATGGCTACACCTTC. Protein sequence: CASKLSGVGHGYTF.

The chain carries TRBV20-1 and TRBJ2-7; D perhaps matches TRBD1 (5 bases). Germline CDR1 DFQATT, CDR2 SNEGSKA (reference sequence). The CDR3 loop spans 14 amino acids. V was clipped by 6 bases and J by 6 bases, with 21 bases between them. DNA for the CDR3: TGCAGTGCCAGTACAGGTACCTCCATGGGCGAGCAGTACTTC. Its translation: CSASTGTSMGEQYF.

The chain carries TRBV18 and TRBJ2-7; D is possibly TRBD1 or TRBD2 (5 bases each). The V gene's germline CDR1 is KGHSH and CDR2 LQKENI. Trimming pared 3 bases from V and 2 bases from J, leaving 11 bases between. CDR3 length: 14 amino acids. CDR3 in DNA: TGTGCCAGCTCACCCGGGACCACCACCTACGAGCAGTACTTC. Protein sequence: CASSPGTTTYEQYF.

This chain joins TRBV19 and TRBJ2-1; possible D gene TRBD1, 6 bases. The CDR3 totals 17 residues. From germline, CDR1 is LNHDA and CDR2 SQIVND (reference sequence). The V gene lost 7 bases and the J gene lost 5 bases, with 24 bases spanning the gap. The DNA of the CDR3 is TGTGCCAGTATCCCCAGGGGCAATGCCGCCGGGAACAATGAGCAGTTCTTC. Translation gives CASIPRGNAAGNNEQFF.

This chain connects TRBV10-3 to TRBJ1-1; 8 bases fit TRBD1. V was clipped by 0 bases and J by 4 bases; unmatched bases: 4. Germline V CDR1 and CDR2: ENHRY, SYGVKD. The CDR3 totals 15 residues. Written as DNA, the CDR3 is TGTGCCATCAGTGAGTCCCAGGGGGCAGGCACTGAAGCTTTCTTT. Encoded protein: CAISESQGAGTEAFF.